Shown below are 14 T cell receptor beta chains from a single sample sequenced in a study of glioma-infiltrating T cells. TCR alpha and beta CDR3 regions were amplified from RNA using iRepertoire nested multiplex PCR. MiXCR, run by TCRdb on the multiplex PCR reads, gives a single entry per CDR3 protein. The sample has roughly 100,000 distinct CDR3 sequences, about 28% seen once. The material sequenced was glioma tissue, nonneoplastic brain tissue, or PBMCs (not recorded which). The source is a human donor with low-grade glioma or glioblastoma, undergoing nonglioma brain surgery, or in good health (not recorded which).

The genes are TRBV2 and TRBJ1-3; D ambiguous. The V gene lost 3 bases and the J gene lost 1 base, with 7 bases spanning the gap. This CDR3 spans 14 amino acids. Germline V CDR1 and CDR2: SNHLY, FYNNEI. The CDR3 protein is CASSEVGSGNTIYF. The CDR3, as DNA: TGTGCCAGCAGTGAGGTTGGGTCTGGAAACACCATATATTTT.

A remark on this clonotype: Being one base from a much bigger clone, this may be a read error. The CDR3 does not close with the conserved phenylalanine or tryptophan, likely indicating a read error. The gene calls are TRBV6-6 and TRBJ1-1, with no clear D. Trimming shortened V by 0 bases and J by 1 base, and 3 bases separated the two germline ends. CDR3 length: 13 residues. Germline V CDR1 and CDR2: MNHNY, SVGAGI (reference sequence). The CDR3, as DNA: TGTGCCAGCAGTTACTCGGAGAACACTGAAGCTTTCCTT. The encoded protein is CASSYSENTEAFL.

This clonotype occurred many times. CDR3 nucleotide sequence: TGTGCCAGCAGCTCCGGGACAGCTTATAGCAATCAGCCCCAGCATTTT. Its protein is CASSSGTAYSNQPQHF. The genes are TRBV7-8 and TRBJ1-5; 7 nucleotides line up with TRBD1. There are 16 residues in the CDR3. Germline lookup yields CDR1 SGHVS and CDR2 FQNEAQ. After removal of 4 bases from V and 0 bases from J, the junction contained 6 bases not matched to a gene.

About this clonotype itself: A much more abundant neighbour one base away suggests this may be a read error. The chain has TRBV3-1 and TRBJ1-1; D is possibly TRBD1 (5 bases). Germline V gives CDR1 LGHDT, CDR2 YNNKEL (reference sequence). CDR3 length: 14 amino acids. Here the CDR3 reads CARSQEGERLGAFF. CDR3 sequence (DNA): TGTGCCAGAAGCCAAGAAGGGGAGAGACTGGGAGCTTTCTTT.

This chain connects TRBV6-1 to TRBJ1-5; TRBD1 aligns across 10 bases. This CDR3 contains 17 residues. Per germline, CDR1 MNHNS and CDR2 SASEGT. V gave up 4 bases and J gave up 9 bases; unmatched junction bases: 15. The CDR3 sequence is CASSGGVGTGVHRPQHF. In nucleotides, the CDR3 is TGTGCCAGCAGTGGGGGAGTCGGGACAGGGGTCCATCGGCCCCAGCATTTT.

The table lists this clonotype with a few counts. The CDR3 bases are TGTGCCAGCAGCTGGTTCCCCAGCTCCTACGAGCAGTACTTC. This encodes CASSWFPSSYEQYF. This chain links TRBV7-9 with TRBJ2-7; D remains ambiguous. V shed 4 bases and J shed 0 bases, with 10 bases lying between them. The CDR3 extends over 14 amino acids. Germline V gene lookup returns CDR1 SEHNR and CDR2 FQNEAQ (reference sequence).

In this sample, this clonotype turned up many times. The V and J genes are TRBV20-1 and TRBJ2-1, with 8 positions matching TRBD2. With 3 bases clipped from V and 10 bases from J, the junction kept 8 bases outside the gene matches. The length of the CDR3 is 13 residues. CDR1 and CDR2 from the germline V gene are DFQATT and SNEGSKA (reference sequence). In DNA, the CDR3 is TGCAGTGCTAGCCGGGGGGGCAATAACGAGCAGTTCTTC. It codes for CSASRGGNNEQFF.

In the case of this clonotype: A much more abundant neighbour one base away suggests this may be a read error. The V gene is TRBV6-1, the J gene TRBJ2-2, with a weak D call TRBD2 (5 bases). Germline V CDR1 and CDR2: MNHNS, SASEGT. The CDR3 runs to 13 residues. The CDR3 DNA reads as TGTGCCAGCAGCAGTACAAAGACCGGGGAGATGTTTTTT. It specifies CASSSTKTGEMFF.

This clonotype has a count of ten or more. This chain connects TRBV19 to TRBJ1-1; 8 bases line up with TRBD1. J was trimmed by 5 bases and V by 9 bases; bases with no gene match: 8. This CDR3 has 13 residues. CDR1 is LNHDA, CDR2 SQIVND, per germline (reference sequence). CDR3 coding DNA: TGTGCCAGCAAATACAGGGGGGGTACTGAAGCTTTCTTT. Encoded protein: CASKYRGGTEAFF.

This clonotype was seen many times. The chain combines TRBV24-1 with TRBJ1-5, with unresolved D. This CDR3 comprises 14 residues. Trimming pared 5 bases from V and 6 bases from J, leaving 13 bases between. Germline V CDR1 and CDR2: KGHDR, SFDVKD. CDR3 in amino acids: CATSAGSGVQPQHF. The CDR3 DNA follows: TGTGCCACCAGTGCTGGGTCGGGAGTTCAGCCCCAGCATTTT.

This clonotype was detected ten times or more. The V call is TRBV27, the J call TRBJ1-1, with D perhaps matching TRBD1 (5 bases). V was trimmed by 2 bases and J by 4 bases, leaving 11 bases between them. CDR3 length: 14 amino acids. The V gene's germline CDR1 is MNHEY and CDR2 SMNVEV (reference sequence). CDR3 nucleotides: TGTGCCAGCAGTTTAGGGGGTTTCCGCACTGAAGCTTTCTTT. It yields the protein CASSLGGFRTEAFF.

This clonotype was seen ten or more times. This chain links TRBV27 with TRBJ2-5; D unresolved. V lost 10 bases to trimming and J lost 0 bases, with 9 bases between them. There are 12 residues in the CDR3. Germline values: CDR1 MNHEY, CDR2 SMNVEV (reference sequence). In DNA, the CDR3 is TGTGCCACCGGATCGTACCAAGAGACCCAGTACTTC. It codes for CATGSYQETQYF.

Concerning this clonotype itself: This sequence may be a read error, since a much larger clone differs from it by one base. V gene TRBV20-1 combines with J gene TRBJ1-2, with a possible D match to TRBD1 (6 bases). Trimming pared 7 bases from V and 7 bases from J, leaving 16 bases between. The germline gives CDR1 DFQATT, CDR2 SNEGSKA (reference sequence). This CDR3 has 12 amino acids. CDR3 residues: CSDGAGESGYTF. The CDR3 bases are TGCAGTGACGGGGCAGGGGAAAGTGGCTACACCTTC.

This clonotype has ten or more counts. V gene TRBV27 combines with J gene TRBJ2-7, with 7 bases matching TRBD2. This CDR3 is 14 amino acids long. Unmatched junction bases numbered 8, after V lost 3 bases and J lost 6 bases. CDR1 MNHEY and CDR2 SMNVEV come from the germline V gene (reference sequence). CDR3 DNA sequence: TGTGCCAGCAGTTTGGGGGATGGGGGGGGCGAGCAGTACTTC. Its protein product is CASSLGDGGGEQYF.